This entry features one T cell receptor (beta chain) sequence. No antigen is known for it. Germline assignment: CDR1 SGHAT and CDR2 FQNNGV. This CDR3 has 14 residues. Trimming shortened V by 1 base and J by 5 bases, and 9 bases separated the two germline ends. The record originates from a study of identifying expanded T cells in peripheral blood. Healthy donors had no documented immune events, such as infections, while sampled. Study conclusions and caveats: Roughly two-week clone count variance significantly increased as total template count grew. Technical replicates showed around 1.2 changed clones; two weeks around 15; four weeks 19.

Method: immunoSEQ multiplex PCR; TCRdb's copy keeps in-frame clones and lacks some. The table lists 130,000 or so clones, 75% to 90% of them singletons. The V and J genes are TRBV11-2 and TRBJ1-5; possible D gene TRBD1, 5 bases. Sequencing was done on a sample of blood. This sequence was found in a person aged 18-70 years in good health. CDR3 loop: CASSLVSGDQPQHF. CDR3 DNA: TGTGCCAGCAGCTTAGTTTCGGGGGATCAGCCCCAGCATTTT.